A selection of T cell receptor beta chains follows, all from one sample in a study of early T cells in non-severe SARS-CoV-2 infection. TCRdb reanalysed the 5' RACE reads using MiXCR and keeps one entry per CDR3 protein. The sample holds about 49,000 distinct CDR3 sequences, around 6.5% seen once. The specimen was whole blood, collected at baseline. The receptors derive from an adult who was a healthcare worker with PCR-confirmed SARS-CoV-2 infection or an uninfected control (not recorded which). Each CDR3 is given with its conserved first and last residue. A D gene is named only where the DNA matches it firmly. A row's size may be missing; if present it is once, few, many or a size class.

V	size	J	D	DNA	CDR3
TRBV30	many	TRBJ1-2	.	TGTGCCTGGAGCCAAGACCAGGGAACTGGCTACACCTTC	CAWSQDQGTGYTF
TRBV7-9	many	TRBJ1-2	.	TGTGCCAGCAGCCAAGGGGAGGCCTATGGCTACACCTTC	CASSQGEAYGYTF
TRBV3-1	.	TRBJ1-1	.	TGTGCCAGCAGCTACAGGAAGAACACTGAAGCTTTCTTT	CASSYRKNTEAFF
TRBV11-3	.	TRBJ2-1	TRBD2	TGTGCCAGCAGCTTGCGGCTAGCGGGGGACTACAATGAGCAGTTCTTC	CASSLRLAGDYNEQFF
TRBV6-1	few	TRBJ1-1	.	TGTGCCAGCAGTGCACAGAGAAACACTGAAGCTTTCTTT	CASSAQRNTEAFF
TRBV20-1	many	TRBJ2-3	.	TGCAGTGCCCAAGAGGGACAGCAGTATTTT	CSAQEGQQYF
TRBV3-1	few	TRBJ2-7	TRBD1	TGTGCCAGCAGCCAGGACCTTCGACAGGGGCCCTACGAGCAGTACTTC	CASSQDLRQGPYEQYF
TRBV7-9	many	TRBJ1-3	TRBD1	TGTGCCAGCACGGGACAGGGGATGTCTGGAAACACCATATATTTT	CASTGQGMSGNTIYF
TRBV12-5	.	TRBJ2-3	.	TGTGCTAGGGGGACGAGACTTAGCACAGATACGCAGTATTTT	CARGTRLSTDTQYF
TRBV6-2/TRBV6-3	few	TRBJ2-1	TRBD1	TGTGCCAGCAGTTCTATCCAACAGGGGCCCTACAATGAGCAGTTCTTC	CASSSIQQGPYNEQFF
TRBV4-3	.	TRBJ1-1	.	TGCGCCAGCAGCCAAGGAATAGTGAACACTGAAGCTTTCTTT	CASSQGIVNTEAFF
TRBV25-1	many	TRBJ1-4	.	TGTGCCAGCAGTGAATCGAACTTGTTGGCCAGAAATGAAAAACTGTTTTTT	CASSESNLLARNEKLFF
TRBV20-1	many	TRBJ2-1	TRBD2	TGCAGTGCTAGCGGGGGGGCCGGCGAGCAGTTCTTC	CSASGGAGEQFF
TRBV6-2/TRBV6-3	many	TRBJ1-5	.	TGTGCCAGCAGGCCAATTGGAGGTAGCAATCAGCCCCAGCATTTT	CASRPIGGSNQPQHF
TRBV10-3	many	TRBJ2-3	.	TGTGCCATCAGCCCGGGAGCTAGCACAGATACGCAGTATTTT	CAISPGASTDTQYF
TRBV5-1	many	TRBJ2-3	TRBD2	TGCGCCAGCAGGACTAGCGGGGGGTTCACAGATACGCAGTATTTT	CASRTSGGFTDTQYF